This is a list of T cell receptor beta chains from one sample in a study of blood T cells in healthy people across ages. TCRdb reprocessed the 5' RACE reads via MiXCR and lists one record per CDR3 protein. The sample carries roughly 800,000 distinct CDR3 sequences, roughly 60% recorded once. The sample taken for sequencing was blood. These TCRs come from a man aged 25 to 45 in good health. CDR3s leave out the opening cysteine and the closing phenylalanine or tryptophan. Clone size is not always given. Where it is, it says once, few, many or a class for expanded clones.

J: TRBJ2-7
V: TRBV20-1
size: .
CDR3: SADRGHYEQY

J: TRBJ2-5
V: TRBV20-1
size: few
CDR3: SARVVPGVQETQY

J: TRBJ2-5
V: TRBV5-6
size: .
CDR3: ASIRGTSGQQY

J: TRBJ1-2
V: TRBV4-2
size: .
CDR3: ASSQDNNYGYT

J: TRBJ2-7
V: TRBV7-9
size: few
CDR3: ASSGRGYEQY

J: .
V: TRBV5-1
size: few
CDR3: ASSPVPPSGVGYFSYEQY

J: TRBJ2-1
V: TRBV3-1
size: few
CDR3: ASSPPAGLAGGIDEQF

J: TRBJ1-5
V: TRBV6-5
size: .
CDR3: ASSPGQISNQPQH

J: TRBJ1-2
V: TRBV15
size: .
CDR3: ATSRDGLRVNVDGYT

J: TRBJ1-5
V: TRBV2
size: .
CDR3: ASRGGNNQPQH

J: TRBJ1-2
V: TRBV20-1
size: .
CDR3: SATGGADGYT

J: TRBJ2-3
V: TRBV12-3/TRBV12-4
size: .
CDR3: ASSASTDVQY

J: TRBJ1-5
V: TRBV20-1
size: few
CDR3: SAPLLFSNQPQH

J: .
V: TRBV6-2/TRBV6-3
size: .
CDR3: ASSTAWWGRLEQY

J: TRBJ2-3
V: TRBV29-1
size: .
CDR3: SAPTSGSDTQY

J: TRBJ2-1
V: TRBV28
size: many
CDR3: ASSPRDEQF

J: TRBJ2-1
V: TRBV10-3
size: .
CDR3: AIRYSIPGSYNEQF

J: TRBJ2-7
V: TRBV7-2
size: many
CDR3: ASSSRYGIYEQY

J: TRBJ1-6
V: TRBV19
size: .
CDR3: ASMGSSSYNSPLH

J: TRBJ2-1
V: TRBV20-1
size: few
CDR3: SARDIPRGAEQF

J: TRBJ2-3
V: TRBV21-1
size: .
CDR3: ASSRGPRQGGFTDTQY

J: TRBJ1-1
V: TRBV29-1
size: few
CDR3: SAKGWVTEAF

J: TRBJ1-5
V: TRBV13
size: once
CDR3: ASSRGQGGSNQLQH

J: TRBJ1-2
V: TRBV7-3
size: .
CDR3: ASSLTRQGGGYT

J: TRBJ2-7
V: TRBV20-1
size: once
CDR3: SAREGGRGRYEQY

J: TRBJ2-6
V: TRBV4-3
size: .
CDR3: ASSQVHRGSGANVLT

J: TRBJ2-7
V: TRBV20-1
size: .
CDR3: SARTGRAYEQY

J: TRBJ2-7
V: TRBV20-1
size: .
CDR3: SDSPRFEQY

J: TRBJ2-3
V: TRBV6-2/TRBV6-3
size: .
CDR3: ASSPGTSADTQY

J: TRBJ2-7
V: TRBV7-2
size: .
CDR3: ASRQSGGPTYEQY

J: TRBJ2-5
V: TRBV15
size: .
CDR3: ATSRDSNQETQY

J: TRBJ2-1
V: TRBV19
size: once
CDR3: ASKPAGGYNEQF

J: TRBJ2-5
V: TRBV4-1
size: .
CDR3: ASSHETLAGDNEQY

J: TRBJ2-7
V: TRBV29-1
size: .
CDR3: SVSQGVFGAYEQY

J: TRBJ2-3
V: TRBV12-3/TRBV12-4
size: .
CDR3: ASSSGTSGSRRTDTQY

J: TRBJ1-6
V: TRBV2
size: .
CDR3: ANTGEWNSPLH

J: TRBJ2-5
V: TRBV5-4
size: .
CDR3: ASSFSWSYSETQY